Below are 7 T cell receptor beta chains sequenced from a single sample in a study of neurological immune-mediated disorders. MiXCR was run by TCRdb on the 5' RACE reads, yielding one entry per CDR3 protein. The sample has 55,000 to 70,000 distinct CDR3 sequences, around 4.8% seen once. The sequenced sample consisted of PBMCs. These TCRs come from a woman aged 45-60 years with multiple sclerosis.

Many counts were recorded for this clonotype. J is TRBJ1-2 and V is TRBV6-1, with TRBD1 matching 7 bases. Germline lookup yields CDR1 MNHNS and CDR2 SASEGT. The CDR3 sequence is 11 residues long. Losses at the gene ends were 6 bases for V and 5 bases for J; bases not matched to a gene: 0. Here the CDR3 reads CASRTGYGYTF. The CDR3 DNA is TGTGCCAGCAGGACAGGGTATGGCTACACCTTC.

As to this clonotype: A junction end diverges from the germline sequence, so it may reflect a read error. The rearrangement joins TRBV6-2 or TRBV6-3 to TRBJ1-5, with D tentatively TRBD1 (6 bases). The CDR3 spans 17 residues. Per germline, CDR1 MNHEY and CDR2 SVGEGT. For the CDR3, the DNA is TGTGCCAGCAGTTACTCGATGATCGGCGGGGGCAATCAGCCCCAGAATTTT. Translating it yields CASSYSMIGGGNQPQNF.

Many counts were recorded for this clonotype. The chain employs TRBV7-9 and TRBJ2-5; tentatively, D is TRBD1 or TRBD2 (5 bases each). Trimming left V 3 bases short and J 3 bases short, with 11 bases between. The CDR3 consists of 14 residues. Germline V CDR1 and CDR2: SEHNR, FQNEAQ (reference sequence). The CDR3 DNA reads TGTGCCAGCAGCTTGACCGGGACGAAAGAGACCCAGTACTTC. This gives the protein CASSLTGTKETQYF.

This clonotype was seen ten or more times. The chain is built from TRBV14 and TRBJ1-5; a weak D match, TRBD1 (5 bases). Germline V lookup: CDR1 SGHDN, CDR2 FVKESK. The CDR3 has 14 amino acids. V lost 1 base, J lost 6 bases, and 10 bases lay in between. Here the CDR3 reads CASSQGGERQPQHF. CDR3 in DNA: TGTGCCAGCAGCCAAGGAGGGGAACGTCAGCCCCAGCATTTT.

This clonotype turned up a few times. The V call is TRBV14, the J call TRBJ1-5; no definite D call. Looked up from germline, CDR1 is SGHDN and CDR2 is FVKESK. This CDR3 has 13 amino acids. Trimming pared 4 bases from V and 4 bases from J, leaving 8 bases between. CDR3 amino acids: CASSRDGNQPQHF. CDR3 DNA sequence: TGTGCCAGCAGCCGTGACGGGAATCAGCCCCAGCATTTT.

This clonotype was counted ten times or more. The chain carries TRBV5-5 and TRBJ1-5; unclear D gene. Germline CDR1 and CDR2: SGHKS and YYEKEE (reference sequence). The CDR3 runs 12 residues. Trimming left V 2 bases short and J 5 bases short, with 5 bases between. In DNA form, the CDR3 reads TGTGCCAGCAGCTTTGGGGATCAGCCCCAGCATTTT. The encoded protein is CASSFGDQPQHF.

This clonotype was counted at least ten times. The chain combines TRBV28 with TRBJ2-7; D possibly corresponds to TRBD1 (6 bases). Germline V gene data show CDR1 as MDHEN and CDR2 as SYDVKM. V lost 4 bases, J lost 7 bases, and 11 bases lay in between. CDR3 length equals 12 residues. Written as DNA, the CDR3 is TGTGCCAGCAGTTCAGGGGCGTGGGAGCAGTACTTC. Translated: CASSSGAWEQYF.